The clone carrying this T cell receptor beta chain was counted only a few times. Its antigen is undetermined. These data belong to a study of CD8 T cells in ankylosing spondylitis. Quantitative 5'-RACE with molecular barcodes produced the TCR beta libraries. TCRdb passed the 5' RACE reads through MiXCR, listing each CDR3 protein once. Of 300,000 to 400,000 distinct CDR3 sequences in the sample, about 20% were seen once. V was cut by 4 bases and J by 3 bases, with 7 bases left in between. The V gene's germline CDR1 is SGHAT and CDR2 FQDESV (reference sequence). This CDR3 has 13 amino acids. Study-wide results and limits: Typical of ankylosing spondylitis blood, it appeared, was a TCR beta motif of under 10 highly homologous variants. Matched ankylosing spondylitis synovial fluid reportedly showed significant enrichment of disease-linked clones.

The TCR originated in a male donor with ankylosing spondylitis. V and J are TRBV11-1 and TRBJ1-5, with D possibly being TRBD1 (6 bases). The sample was blood, either unsorted or a sorted T cell fraction (not recorded which). The CDR3 coding sequence is TGTGCCAGCAGCTGGGGGCCCAATCAGCCCCAGCATTTT. It yields the protein CASSWGPNQPQHF. The entire variable domain, with the rest obtained from reference TRBV11-1 and TRBJ1-5, is as follows: EAEVAQSPRYKITEKSQAVAFWCDPISGHATLYWYRQILGQGPELLVQFQDESVVDDSQLPKDRFSAERLKGVDSTLKIQPAELGDSAMYLCASSWGPNQPQHFGDGTRLSIL.